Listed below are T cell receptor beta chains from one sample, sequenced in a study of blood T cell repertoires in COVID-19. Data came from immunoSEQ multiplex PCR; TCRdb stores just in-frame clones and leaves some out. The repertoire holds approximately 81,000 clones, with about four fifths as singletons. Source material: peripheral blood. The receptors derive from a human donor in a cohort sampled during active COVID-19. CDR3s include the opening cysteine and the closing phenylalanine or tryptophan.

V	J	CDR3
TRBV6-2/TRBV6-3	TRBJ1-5	CASSRETGYSNQPQHF
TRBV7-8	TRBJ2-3	CASSLEGAGGKRDTQYF
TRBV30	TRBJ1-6	CAWSFRGAGPGSPLHF
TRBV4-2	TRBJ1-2	CASSQDSGNYGYTF
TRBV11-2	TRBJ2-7	CASSLDLRTYEQYF
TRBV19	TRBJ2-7	CASSLSGRGGEQYF
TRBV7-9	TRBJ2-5	CASSRTQGETQYF
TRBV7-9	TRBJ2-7	CASSLEQGALTSYEQYF
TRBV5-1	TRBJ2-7	CASSPLAAFSYEQYF
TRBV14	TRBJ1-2	CASSQDRVGLRAF